These 26 T cell receptor beta chains were sequenced from one sample in a study of CD8 T cells in ankylosing spondylitis. Each CDR3 protein gets one entry after TCRdb re-called the 5' RACE reads with MiXCR. The sample contains 200,000 or so distinct CDR3 sequences, 18% of which appear only once. The material sequenced was blood, either unsorted or a sorted T cell fraction (not recorded which). The origin of the receptors is a male donor aged 10-30 years with ankylosing spondylitis or in good health (not recorded which).

The table lists this clonotype with many counts. The rearrangement joins TRBV7-9 to TRBJ2-7; no clear D. CDR3 length equals 15 residues. Germline values: CDR1 SEHNR, CDR2 FQNEAQ (reference sequence). V gave up 4 bases and J gave up 0 bases, with 13 bases separating them. CDR3 amino acids: CASSSHGPSSYEQYF. CDR3 DNA sequence: TGTGCCAGCAGCTCCCACGGGCCGAGCTCCTACGAGCAGTACTTC.

This clonotype was seen at least ten times. The J gene is TRBJ2-7, the V gene TRBV24-1, with 8 positions matching TRBD2. The CDR3 covers 14 residues. Trimming took 3 bases from V and 3 from J; bases not matched to a gene: 3. In germline, CDR1 is KGHDR, CDR2 SFDVKD. The CDR3 DNA follows: TGTGCCACCAGTGATAGCGGGAGCGACTACGAGCAGTACTTC. It translates to CATSDSGSDYEQYF.

This clonotype appeared many times. A much bigger clone sits one base away, suggesting this may be a read error. The chain combines TRBV9 with TRBJ2-7; D gene unclear. This CDR3 has 11 amino acids. V was cut by 5 bases and J by 2 bases, with 5 bases left in between. Germline values: CDR1 SGDLS, CDR2 YYNGEE. The CDR3 coding sequence is TGTGCCAGCAGTCCTACCTACGAGCAGTACTTC. Protein sequence: CASSPTYEQYF.

This clonotype was seen only a few times. The genes are TRBV20-1 and TRBJ1-6; possibly TRBD1 for D (5 bases). The CDR3 is 14 amino acids. The V gene's germline CDR1 is DFQATT and CDR2 SNEGSKA (reference sequence). V was shortened by 5 bases and J by 8 bases, with 16 bases between the two germline ends. Here the CDR3 DNA reads TGCAGTGCTGGGACCGGGATGGGGGATTCACCCCTCCACTTT. The encoded protein is CSAGTGMGDSPLHF.

A single count supports this clonotype. This chain joins TRBV29-1 and TRBJ2-5; 8 bases align to TRBD2. Germline V lookup: CDR1 SQVTM, CDR2 ANQGSEA. V lost 3 bases to trimming and J lost 4 bases; unmatched junction nucleotides: 7. CDR3 length equals 14 residues. The CDR3 DNA follows: TGCAGCGTTGACTTAGCGGGACGGGGAGAGACCCAGTACTTC. Translated: CSVDLAGRGETQYF.

This clonotype was counted ten times or more. The V call is TRBV20-1, the J call TRBJ2-1; the D is unclear. CDR1 is DFQATT, CDR2 SNEGSKA, per germline (reference sequence). The CDR3 covers 15 residues. Trimming took 0 bases from V and 4 from J, leaving 13 bases between them. In DNA, the CDR3 is TGCAGTGCTAGAGATCAACGAGTATATTACAATGAGCAGTTCTTC. Translation: CSARDQRVYYNEQFF.

At least ten counts were recorded for this clonotype. This chain connects TRBV7-9 to TRBJ2-1, with 15 nucleotides matching TRBD2. CDR1 is SEHNR and CDR2 is FQNEAQ in the germline V gene (reference sequence). This CDR3 is 18 amino acids long. The V segment lost 3 bases and the J segment 5 bases; nucleotides outside the gene matches: 8. The CDR3 reads CASSFHRTSGRADNEQFF. DNA for the CDR3: TGTGCCAGCAGCTTTCACCGGACTAGCGGGAGGGCCGACAATGAGCAGTTCTTC.

This clonotype was picked up many times. CDR3 nucleotides: TGTGCCACCAGCGGAGCTATCGTGAGGCGCAATGAGCAGTTCTTC. The encoded protein is CATSGAIVRRNEQFF. The chain has TRBV15 and TRBJ2-1, with D unresolved. CDR3 length: 15 amino acids. Trimming removed 5 bases from V and 6 bases from J, with 17 bases in between. In germline, CDR1 is LNHNV, CDR2 YYDKDF (reference sequence).

This clonotype was observed at least ten times. The chain couples TRBV5-1 to TRBJ2-3, with 9 bases aligning to TRBD2. Germline lookup yields CDR1 SGHRS and CDR2 YFSETQ. V lost 5 bases, J lost 6 bases, and 7 bases stayed unmatched. This CDR3 has 14 amino acids. CDR3 coding DNA: TGCGCCAGCAGTAGCGGGAGCCCCCGGGATACGCAGTATTTT. This translates into CASSSGSPRDTQYF.

V usage is TRBV27 and J usage is TRBJ2-2; TRBD2 matches 10 bases. The CDR3 sequence is 17 residues long. Per the germline V gene, CDR1 is MNHEY and CDR2 is SMNVEV (reference sequence). The trim removed 6 bases at V and 5 bases at J, leaving 12 bases unmatched. The CDR3 region has the DNA TGTGCCAGCAGAAAGAACCGGGGACTAGCGTCAACCGGGGAGCTGTTTTTT. Translation: CASRKNRGLASTGELFF.

This clonotype has a count of ten or more. The chain links TRBV12-3 or TRBV12-4 to TRBJ2-2, with 10 bases aligning to TRBD2. The CDR3 extends over 17 amino acids. J lost 4 bases, V lost 1 base, and 6 bases had no gene match. This chain's CDR3 is CASSLDLAGVPTGELFF. The CDR3 nucleotides are TGTGCCAGCAGTTTAGATCTAGCGGGAGTCCCCACCGGGGAGCTGTTTTTT.

At least ten counts were recorded for this clonotype. This chain uses TRBV4-3 with TRBJ1-1; no definite D call. The CDR3 has 15 residues. Looked up from germline, CDR1 is LGHNA and CDR2 is YSLEER. Trimming took off 0 bases at V and 0 bases at J, with 8 bases between the two ends. CDR3 loop: CASSQDGTLNTEAFF. The DNA of the CDR3 is TGCGCCAGCAGCCAAGATGGCACACTGAACACTGAAGCTTTCTTT.

This clonotype has ten or more counts. The J gene is TRBJ2-2, the V gene TRBV5-5, with D unresolved. The CDR3 covers 16 residues. The germline V gene has CDR1 SGHKS and CDR2 YYEKEE (reference sequence). Trimming left V 0 bases short and J 4 bases short, with 13 bases between. The CDR3 spells CASSLAVADGTGELFF. The CDR3 DNA follows: TGTGCCAGCAGCTTGGCCGTTGCAGACGGCACCGGGGAGCTGTTTTTT.

Many counts were recorded for this clonotype. The rearrangement uses TRBV15 and TRBJ2-7; the D gene is possibly TRBD2 (6 bases). V lost 0 bases, J lost 4 bases, and 13 bases lay in between. This CDR3 comprises 15 residues. In germline, CDR1 is LNHNV, CDR2 YYDKDF (reference sequence). DNA of the CDR3: TGTGCCACCAGCAGAGATCCCCTAGCGCAGTACGAGCAGTACTTC. It translates to CATSRDPLAQYEQYF.

The chain employs TRBV6-5 and TRBJ2-1, with 10 bases matching TRBD2. J gave up 15 bases and V 5 bases, and 7 bases lay outside the gene matches. The length of the CDR3 is 12 residues. The germline gives CDR1 MNHEY, CDR2 SVGAGI. The CDR3 bases are TGTGCCAGCAGTATTCCGGGACTAGCGTCGTTCTTC. It codes for CASSIPGLASFF.

This clonotype was counted ten times or more. The chain recombines TRBV12-3 or TRBV12-4 with TRBJ2-1, with 8 positions matching TRBD2. J gave up 6 bases and V 7 bases, and 8 bases lay outside the gene matches. The CDR3 has 14 amino acids. CDR3 coding DNA: TGTGCCAGCAACGGGGGGGGCAGCGGCAATGAGCAGTTCTTC. The encoded protein is CASNGGGSGNEQFF.

This clonotype was detected ten times or more. The chain combines TRBV20-1 with TRBJ2-7; 12 positions match TRBD1. The junction had 3 bases not matched to a gene; V was cut back by 3 bases and J by 3 bases. CDR1 and CDR2 (germline): DFQATT, SNEGSKA (reference sequence). There are 14 residues in the CDR3. CDR3: CSASGTGGVYEQYF. CDR3 sequence (DNA): TGCAGTGCTAGTGGGACAGGGGGCGTCTACGAGCAGTACTTC.

This sequence joins TRBV4-1 and TRBJ2-1, with a weak D call TRBD1 (6 bases). The CDR3 is 11 amino acids. V was trimmed by 6 bases and J by 9 bases, leaving 9 bases between them. The germline V gene has CDR1 MGHRA and CDR2 YSYEKL. CDR3 amino acids: CASRGRGEQFF. As DNA, the CDR3 is TGCGCCAGCAGAGGCAGGGGTGAGCAGTTCTTC.

The DNA for the CDR3 is TGTGCCAGCAGCTTAGCTTTCGACAGTGACCACTACGAGCAGTACTTC. It encodes CASSLAFDSDHYEQYF. The gene calls are TRBV7-9 and TRBJ2-7; possible D gene TRBD1, 5 bases. This CDR3 has 16 residues. Germline CDR1 reads SEHNR; CDR2 reads FQNEAQ (reference sequence). The V end was cut by 0 bases, the J end by 3 bases, with 15 bases between. Variable domain in full (rest from reference TRBV7-9 and TRBJ2-7): DTGVSQNPRHKITKRGQNVTFRCDPISEHNRLYWYRQTLGQGPEFLTYFQNEAQLEKSRLLSDRFSAERPKGSFSTLEIQRTEQGDSAMYLCASSLAFDSDHYEQYFGPGTRLTVT.

Notes on this clonotype: A much larger clone differs from this one at a single base, so this may be a read error. This chain joins TRBV12-5 and TRBJ2-5; the D gene is possibly TRBD1 (5 bases). CDR1 is LGHNT and CDR2 is FRNRAP in the germline V gene. V was shortened by 7 bases and J by 4 bases, with 22 bases between the two germline ends. This CDR3 has 16 amino acids. The CDR3 DNA reads as TGTGCTAGTGTTTTAGGGGTAACCAATCGAGGAGAGACCCAGTACTTC. This translates into CASVLGVTNRGETQYF.

This clonotype was counted at least ten times. This chain joins TRBV29-1 and TRBJ2-3, with unresolved D. Per the germline V gene, CDR1 is SQVTM and CDR2 is ANQGSEA. The CDR3 loop spans 16 amino acids. V lost 6 bases and J lost 0, with 19 bases in between. CDR3 sequence reads: CSVDDWGGGSTDTQYF. CDR3 in DNA: TGCAGCGTGGATGATTGGGGTGGCGGCAGCACAGATACGCAGTATTTT.

This clonotype was recorded many times. This sequence joins TRBV30 and TRBJ2-7; TRBD2 matches at 11 bases. The V gene's germline CDR1 is GTSNPN and CDR2 SVGIG (reference sequence). The CDR3 spans 14 residues. Trimming cost V 4 bases and J 3 bases; bases outside gene matches: 5. CDR3 region: CAWIPSGRIYEQYF. The DNA of the CDR3 is TGTGCCTGGATACCTAGCGGGAGGATCTACGAGCAGTACTTC.

This chain links TRBV6-2 or TRBV6-3 with TRBJ2-7, with D maybe TRBD2 (5 bases). The CDR3 has 15 residues. With 6 bases removed from V and 0 bases from J, the gap between germline ends came to 15 bases. Germline CDR1 reads MNHEY; CDR2 reads SVGEGT. CDR3 in DNA: TGTGCCAGCAGACCAAGCGGCACCTACTCCTACGAGCAGTACGTC. This sequence encodes CASRPSGTYSYEQYV.

This clonotype has ten or more counts. This chain uses TRBV28 with TRBJ2-2, with D perhaps assigned TRBD1 or TRBD2 (5 bases each). Trimming took 4 bases from V and 1 from J, leaving 13 bases between them. The CDR3 is 16 residues long. Germline-derived CDR1 and CDR2 are MDHEN and SYDVKM. CDR3 DNA sequence: TGTGCCAGCAGTTGGGGACGGAGAATGAACACCGGGGAGCTGTTTTTT. It codes for CASSWGRRMNTGELFF. Full variable domain (remainder filled in from reference TRBV28 and TRBJ2-2): DVKVTQSSRYLVKRTGEKVFLECVQDMDHENMFWYRQDPGLGLRLIYFSYDVKMKEKGDIPEGYSVSREKKERFSLILESASTNQTSMYLCASSWGRRMNTGELFFGEGSRLTVL.

This clonotype was seen ten or more times. The chain couples TRBV20-1 to TRBJ2-3, with D possibly being TRBD2 (5 bases). There are 13 residues in the CDR3. Deletions cut 1 base from V and 2 bases from J, with 7 bases between. Germline loops: CDR1 DFQATT, CDR2 SNEGSKA (reference sequence). The CDR3 is CSARAGNTDTQYF. As DNA, the CDR3 is TGCAGTGCTAGAGCGGGGAACACAGATACGCAGTATTTT.

The sample holds many counts of this clonotype. The chain couples TRBV10-3 to TRBJ2-1; D perhaps matches TRBD2 (7 bases). Germline CDR1 and CDR2: ENHRY and SYGVKD. The V gene lost 6 bases and the J gene lost 9 bases, with 18 bases spanning the gap. The CDR3 contains 14 residues. This CDR3 is CAIRDTRGGGEQFF. For the CDR3, the DNA is TGTGCCATCAGGGACACAAGGGGGGGCGGTGAGCAGTTCTTC.